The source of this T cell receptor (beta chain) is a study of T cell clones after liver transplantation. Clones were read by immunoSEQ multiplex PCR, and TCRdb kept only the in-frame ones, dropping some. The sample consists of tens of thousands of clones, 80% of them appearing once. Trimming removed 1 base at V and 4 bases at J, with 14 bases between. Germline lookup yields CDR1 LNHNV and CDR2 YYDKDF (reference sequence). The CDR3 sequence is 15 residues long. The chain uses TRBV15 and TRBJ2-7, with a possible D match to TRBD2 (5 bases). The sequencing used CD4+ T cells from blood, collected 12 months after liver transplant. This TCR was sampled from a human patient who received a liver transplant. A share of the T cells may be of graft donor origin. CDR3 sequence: CATSRGSSGNYEQYF. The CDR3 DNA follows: TGTGCCACCAGCAGAGGGTCCAGCGGAAATTACGAGCAGTACTTC.